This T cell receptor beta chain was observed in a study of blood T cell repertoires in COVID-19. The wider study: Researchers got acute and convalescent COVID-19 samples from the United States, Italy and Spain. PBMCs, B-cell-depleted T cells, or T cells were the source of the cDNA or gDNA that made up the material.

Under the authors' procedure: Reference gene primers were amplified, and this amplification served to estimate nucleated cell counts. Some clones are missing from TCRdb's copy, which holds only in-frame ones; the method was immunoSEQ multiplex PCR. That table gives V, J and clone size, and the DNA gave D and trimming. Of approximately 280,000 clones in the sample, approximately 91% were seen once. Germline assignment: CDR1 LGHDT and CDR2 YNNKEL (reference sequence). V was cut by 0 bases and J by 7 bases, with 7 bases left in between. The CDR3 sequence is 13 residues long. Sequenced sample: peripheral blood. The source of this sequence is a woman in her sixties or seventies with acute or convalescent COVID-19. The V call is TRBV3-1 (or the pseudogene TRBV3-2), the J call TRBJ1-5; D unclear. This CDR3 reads CASSQDLRQPQHF. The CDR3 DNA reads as TGTGCCAGCAGCCAAGATCTACGGCAGCCCCAGCATTTT.